In this sample, the clone carrying this T cell receptor beta chain turned up many times. The sample originates from a study of blood T cells in healthy people across ages. Turning to the study itself: About one barcoded beta molecule per two T cells was the capture yield of template switching.

This CDR3 spans 17 amino acids. Trimming took 6 bases from V and 0 from J; bases not matched to a gene: 5. CDR1 MNHEY and CDR2 SVGAGI come from the germline V gene. RNA extraction gave at least 5 micrograms of total RNA per sample. Combining a sample-barcoded 5' primer with a J-beta primer mix, a second PCR ran for roughly 6 to 12 cycles. TCRdb ran MiXCR on the 5' RACE reads and lists one entry per CDR3 protein. The sample has under 750,000 distinct CDR3 sequences, 47% seen once. This chain connects TRBV6-5 to TRBJ2-1; 13 positions match TRBD2. This clonotype was obtained from a man older than 75 in good health. The sample comprised blood. The CDR3 sequence: CASRGTSGASSYNEQFF. The CDR3 DNA is TGTGCCAGCAGAGGGACTAGCGGGGCAAGCTCCTACAATGAGCAGTTCTTC.